This TCR beta chain was retrieved from a study of T cell responses to AZD1222 COVID-19 vaccine. The study, taken as a whole, reports: Sampled repertoires all dated from after the peak T cell response.

A remark on this clone: Its antigen is unidentified.

The table came from immunoSEQ multiplex PCR; TCRdb's copy has only in-frame clones and leaves some out. The sample yields about 140,000 clones, around 93% seen once. This CDR3 spans 16 amino acids. Germline loops: CDR1 MNHEY, CDR2 SMNVEV (reference sequence). Trimming left V 5 bases short and J 0 bases short, with 16 bases between. Sequences were derived from peripheral blood, sampled 28 days after the second AZD1222 dose. The gene calls are TRBV27 and TRBJ1-1; perhaps TRBD1 as D (6 bases). The sequence came from an adult who received the AZD1222 COVID-19 vaccine. The chain's CDR3 is CASSEPGHRLNTEAFF. In nucleotides, the CDR3 is TGTGCCAGCAGTGAACCGGGACACCGATTGAACACTGAAGCTTTCTTT.